Below, 3 T cell receptor beta chains from the same sample are listed, as sequenced in a study of blood T cell repertoires in COVID-19. Libraries were prepared by immunoSEQ multiplex PCR; TCRdb keeps only in-frame clonotypes and omits some of them. The sample carries roughly 200,000 clones, over 75% recorded once. The source material was peripheral blood. The source of these receptors is a woman in her thirties or forties who had recovered from COVID-19.

The CDR3 protein is CASSTGSLPLGTEAFF. In DNA, the CDR3 is TGTGCCAGTAGTACGGGGTCCCTCCCGCTCGGGACTGAAGCTTTCTTT. This chain connects TRBV19 to TRBJ1-1; D not certain. Germline loops: CDR1 LNHDA, CDR2 SQIVND (reference sequence). The CDR3 is 16 residues long. Trimming stripped 4 bases from V and 5 bases from J, with 20 bases between.

The chain couples TRBV3-1 (or the pseudogene TRBV3-2) to TRBJ2-1; 7 nucleotides match TRBD1. The CDR3 contains 13 residues. Germline V gene lookup returns CDR1 LGHDT and CDR2 YNNKEL (reference sequence). V lost 5 bases to trimming and J lost 4 bases; unmatched junction nucleotides: 2. The CDR3 loop is CASSGDSYNEQFF. For the CDR3, the DNA is TGTGCCAGCAGCGGGGACAGTTACAATGAGCAGTTCTTC.

The rearrangement links TRBV3-1 (or the pseudogene TRBV3-2) to TRBJ1-2, with D possibly TRBD1 on 6 matching bases. Trimming took 0 bases from V and 4 from J, leaving 15 bases between them. The CDR3 length is 16 residues. Germline V lookup: CDR1 LGHDT, CDR2 YNNKEL (reference sequence). CDR3 coding DNA: TGTGCCAGCAGCCAAGATTTGGGGGCCCTTTCCTATGGCTACACCTTC. Translating it yields CASSQDLGALSYGYTF.